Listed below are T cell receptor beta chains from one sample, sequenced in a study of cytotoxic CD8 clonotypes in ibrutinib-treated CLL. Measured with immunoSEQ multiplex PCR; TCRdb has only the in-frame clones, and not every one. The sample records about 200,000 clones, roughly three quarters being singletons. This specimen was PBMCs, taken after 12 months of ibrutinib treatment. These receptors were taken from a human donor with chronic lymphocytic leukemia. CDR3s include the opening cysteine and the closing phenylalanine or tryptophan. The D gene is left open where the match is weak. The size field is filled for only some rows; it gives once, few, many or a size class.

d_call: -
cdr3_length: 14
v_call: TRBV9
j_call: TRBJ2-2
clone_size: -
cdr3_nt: TGTGCCAGCAGCGTGGACGCGAACACCGGGGAGCTGTTTTTT
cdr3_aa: CASSVDANTGELFF

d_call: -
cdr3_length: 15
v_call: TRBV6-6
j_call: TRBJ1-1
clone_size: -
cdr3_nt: TGTGCCAGCAGCCAAGGCAGACAGTTGAACACTGAAGCTTTCTTT
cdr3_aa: CASSQGRQLNTEAFF

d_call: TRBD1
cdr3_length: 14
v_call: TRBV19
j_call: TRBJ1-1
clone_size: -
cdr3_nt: TGTGCCAGTAGTTTGAGGGGGCGGGACACTGAAGCTTTCTTT
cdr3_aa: CASSLRGRDTEAFF

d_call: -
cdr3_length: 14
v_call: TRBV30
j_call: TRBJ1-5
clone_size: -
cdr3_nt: TGTGCCTGGAGTGTCGTGAGAGGCCTTTCGCCCCAGCATTTT
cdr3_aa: CAWSVVRGLSPQHF

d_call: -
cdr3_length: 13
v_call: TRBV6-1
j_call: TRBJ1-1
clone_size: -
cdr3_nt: TGTGCCAGCACCGAGGTAGGGAACACTGAAGCTTTCTTT
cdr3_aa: CASTEVGNTEAFF

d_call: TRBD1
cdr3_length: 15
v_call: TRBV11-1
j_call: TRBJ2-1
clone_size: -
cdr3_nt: TGTGCCAGCAGTCGCGGACAGGCGGCCCACAATGAGCAGTTCTTC
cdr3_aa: CASSRGQAAHNEQFF

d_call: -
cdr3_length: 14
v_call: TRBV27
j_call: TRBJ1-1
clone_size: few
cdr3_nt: TGTGCCAGCAGTTTAGTGGCAGGGCGCACTGAAGCTTTCTTT
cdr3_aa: CASSLVAGRTEAFF

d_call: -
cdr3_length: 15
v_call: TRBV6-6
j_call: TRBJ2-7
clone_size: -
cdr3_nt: TGTGCCAGCAGTTACTTTGCAGGGGGGACCTACGAGCAGTACTTC
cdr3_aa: CASSYFAGGTYEQYF

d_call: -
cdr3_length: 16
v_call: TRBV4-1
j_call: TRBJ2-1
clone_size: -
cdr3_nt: TGCGCCAGCAGCCAAGTCGGTACAAGCTCCTACAATGAGCAGTTCTTC
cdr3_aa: CASSQVGTSSYNEQFF

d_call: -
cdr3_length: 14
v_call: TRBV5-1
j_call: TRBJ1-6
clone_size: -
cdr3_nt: TGCGCCAGCAGCTTAACACCTAATAATTCACCCCTCCACTTT
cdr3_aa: CASSLTPNNSPLHF

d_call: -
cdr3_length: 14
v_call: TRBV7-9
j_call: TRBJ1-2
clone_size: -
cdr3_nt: TGTGCCAGCAGCTTGGCGCAGGGAGCTTATGGCTACACCTTC
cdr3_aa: CASSLAQGAYGYTF

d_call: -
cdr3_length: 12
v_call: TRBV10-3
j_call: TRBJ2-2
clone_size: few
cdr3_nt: TGTGCCATCAGTGAAACGGCCGGGGAGCTGTTTTTT
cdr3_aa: CAISETAGELFF

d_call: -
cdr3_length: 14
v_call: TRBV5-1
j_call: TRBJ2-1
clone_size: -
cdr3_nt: TGCGCCAGCATCGGACAGCCAGGGAGTAATGAGCAGTTCTTC
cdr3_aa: CASIGQPGSNEQFF

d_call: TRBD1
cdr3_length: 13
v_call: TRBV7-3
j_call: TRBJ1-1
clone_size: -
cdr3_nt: TGTGCCAGCAGCCCCACAGGGGCCACTGAAGCTTTCTTT
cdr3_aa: CASSPTGATEAFF

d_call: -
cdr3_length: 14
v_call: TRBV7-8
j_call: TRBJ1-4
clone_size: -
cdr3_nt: TGTGCCAGCAGCTTGGGAGGACTTGGGGAAAAACTGTTTTTT
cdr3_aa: CASSLGGLGEKLFF

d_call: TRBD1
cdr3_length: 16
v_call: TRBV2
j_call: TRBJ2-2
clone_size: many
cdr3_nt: TGTGCCAGCAGGAAAACAGGGGGCATCGACACCGGGGAGCTGTTTTTT
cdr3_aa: CASRKTGGIDTGELFF

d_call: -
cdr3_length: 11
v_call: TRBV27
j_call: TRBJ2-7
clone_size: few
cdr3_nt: TGTGCCAGCAGTCGCTCCTACGAGCAGTACTTC
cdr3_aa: CASSRSYEQYF

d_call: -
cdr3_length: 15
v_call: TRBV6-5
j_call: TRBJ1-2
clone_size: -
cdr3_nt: TGTGCCAGCAGTTACTCGGGCCCAGCAAACTATGGCTACACCTTC
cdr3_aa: CASSYSGPANYGYTF

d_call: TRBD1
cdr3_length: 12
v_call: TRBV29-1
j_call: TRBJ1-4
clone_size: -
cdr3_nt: TGCAGCGTTGTGACAGGGGGTGAAAAACTGTTTTTT
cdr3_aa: CSVVTGGEKLFF

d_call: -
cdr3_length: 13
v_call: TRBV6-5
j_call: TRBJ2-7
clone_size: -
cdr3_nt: TGTGCCAGCAGCTCACCAGGGGAATACGAGCAGTACTTC
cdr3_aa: CASSSPGEYEQYF

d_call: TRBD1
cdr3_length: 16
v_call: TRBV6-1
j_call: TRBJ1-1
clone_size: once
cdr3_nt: TGTGCCAGCAGTGCCCCCGGGACAGGGATGAACACTGAAGCTTTCTTT
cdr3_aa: CASSAPGTGMNTEAFF

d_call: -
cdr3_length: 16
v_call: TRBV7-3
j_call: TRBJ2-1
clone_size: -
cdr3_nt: TGTGCCAGCAGCCACAGCGGGACACGATTACTCAATGAGCAGTTCTTC
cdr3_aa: CASSHSGTRLLNEQFF

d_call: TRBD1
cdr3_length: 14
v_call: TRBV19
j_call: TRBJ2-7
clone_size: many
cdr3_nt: TGTGCCAGTAGTGGACAGGGGAACTCCTACGAGCAGTACTTC
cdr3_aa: CASSGQGNSYEQYF

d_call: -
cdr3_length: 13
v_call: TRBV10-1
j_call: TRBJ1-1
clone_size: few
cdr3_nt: TGCGCCAGCAGCTCGGGTCTGAACACTGAAGCTTTCTTT
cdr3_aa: CASSSGLNTEAFF